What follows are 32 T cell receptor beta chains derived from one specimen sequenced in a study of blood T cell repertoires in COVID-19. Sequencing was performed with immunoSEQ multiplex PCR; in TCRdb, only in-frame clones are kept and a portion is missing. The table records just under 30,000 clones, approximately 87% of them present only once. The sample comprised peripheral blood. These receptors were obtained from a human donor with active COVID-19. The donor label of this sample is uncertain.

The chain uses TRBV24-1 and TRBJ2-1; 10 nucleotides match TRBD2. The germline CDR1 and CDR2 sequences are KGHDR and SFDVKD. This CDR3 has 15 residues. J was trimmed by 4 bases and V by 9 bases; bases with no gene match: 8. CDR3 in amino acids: CATGSSSGSYNEQFF. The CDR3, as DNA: TGTGCCACCGGTTCCTCTAGCGGGAGTTACAATGAGCAGTTCTTC.

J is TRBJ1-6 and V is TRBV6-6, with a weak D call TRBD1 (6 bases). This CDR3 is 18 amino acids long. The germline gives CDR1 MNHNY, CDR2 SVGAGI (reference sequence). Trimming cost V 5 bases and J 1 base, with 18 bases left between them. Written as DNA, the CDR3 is TGTGCCAGCAGTCATACAGGGAGCCGAAGGTCCTATAATTCACCCCTCCACTTT. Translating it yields CASSHTGSRRSYNSPLHF.

In nucleotides, the CDR3 is TGTGCCAGCAGAGGACAGGGTTTGCTGTTTTTT. As protein: CASRGQGLLFF. The chain joins TRBV6-5 to TRBJ2-2; 8 bases map to TRBD1. The ends lost 6 bases at V and 13 bases at J; junction bases unmatched: 4. This CDR3 comprises 11 residues. Germline lookup yields CDR1 MNHEY and CDR2 SVGAGI.

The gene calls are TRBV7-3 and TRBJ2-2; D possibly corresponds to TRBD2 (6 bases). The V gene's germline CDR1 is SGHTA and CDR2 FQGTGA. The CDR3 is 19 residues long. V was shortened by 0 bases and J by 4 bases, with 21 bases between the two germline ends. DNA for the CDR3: TGTGCCAGCAGCTTAACGCCCCGATGGGGGGTGGGGCCCACCGGGGAGCTGTTTTTT. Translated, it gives CASSLTPRWGVGPTGELFF.

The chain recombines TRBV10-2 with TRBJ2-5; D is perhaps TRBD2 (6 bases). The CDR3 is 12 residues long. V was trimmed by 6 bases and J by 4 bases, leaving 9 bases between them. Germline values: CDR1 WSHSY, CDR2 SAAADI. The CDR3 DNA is TGCGCCAGCAGCTTTAGCGGAGAGACCCAGTACTTC. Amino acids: CASSFSGETQYF.

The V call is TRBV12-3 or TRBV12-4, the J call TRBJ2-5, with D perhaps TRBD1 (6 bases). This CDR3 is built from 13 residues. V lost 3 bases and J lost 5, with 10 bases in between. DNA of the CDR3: TGTGCCAGCAGTTTCTCAGGGGTCGAGACCCAGTACTTC. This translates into CASSFSGVETQYF.

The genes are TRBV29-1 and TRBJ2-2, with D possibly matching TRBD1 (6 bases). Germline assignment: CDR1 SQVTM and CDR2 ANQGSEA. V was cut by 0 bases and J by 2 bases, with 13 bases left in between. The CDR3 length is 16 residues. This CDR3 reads CSVEDLEQGNTGELFF. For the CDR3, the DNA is TGCAGCGTTGAAGATCTGGAACAGGGAAACACCGGGGAGCTGTTTTTT.

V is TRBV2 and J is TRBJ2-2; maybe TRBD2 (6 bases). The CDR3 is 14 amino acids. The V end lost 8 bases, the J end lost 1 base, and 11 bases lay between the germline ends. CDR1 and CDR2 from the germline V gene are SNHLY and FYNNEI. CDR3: CASLLARNTGELFF. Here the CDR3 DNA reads TGTGCCAGCTTACTAGCTAGGAACACCGGGGAGCTGTTTTTT.

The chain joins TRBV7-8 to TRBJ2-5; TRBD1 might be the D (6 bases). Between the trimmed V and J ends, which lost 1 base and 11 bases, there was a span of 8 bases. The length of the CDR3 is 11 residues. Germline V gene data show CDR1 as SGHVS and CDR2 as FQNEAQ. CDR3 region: CASSLGQGQYF. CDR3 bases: TGTGCCAGCAGCTTAGGGCAGGGGCAGTACTTC.

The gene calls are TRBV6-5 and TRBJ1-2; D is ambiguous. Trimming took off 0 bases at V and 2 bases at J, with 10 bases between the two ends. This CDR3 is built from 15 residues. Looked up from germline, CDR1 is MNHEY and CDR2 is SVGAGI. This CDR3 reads CASSYSKARNYGYTF. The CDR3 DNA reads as TGTGCCAGCAGTTACTCGAAGGCCAGGAACTATGGCTACACCTTC.

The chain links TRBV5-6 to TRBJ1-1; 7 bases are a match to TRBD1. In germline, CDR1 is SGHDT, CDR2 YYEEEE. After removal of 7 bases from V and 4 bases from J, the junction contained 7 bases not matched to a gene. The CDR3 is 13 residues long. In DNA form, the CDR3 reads TGTGCCAGCTTCTACAGGGGTTTCACTGAAGCTTTCTTT. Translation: CASFYRGFTEAFF.

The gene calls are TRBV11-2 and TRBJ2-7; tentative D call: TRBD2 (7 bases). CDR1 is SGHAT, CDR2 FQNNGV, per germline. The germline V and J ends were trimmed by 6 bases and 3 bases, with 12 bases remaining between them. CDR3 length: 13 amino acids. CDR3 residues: CASRPGGSYEQYF. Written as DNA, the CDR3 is TGTGCCAGCAGACCGGGGGGCAGCTACGAGCAGTACTTC.

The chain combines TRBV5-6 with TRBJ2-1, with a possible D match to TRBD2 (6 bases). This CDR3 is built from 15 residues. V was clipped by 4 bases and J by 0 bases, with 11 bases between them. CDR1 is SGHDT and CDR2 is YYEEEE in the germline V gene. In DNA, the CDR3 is TGTGCCAGCAGCCGCCGGGGGAGCTCCTACAATGAGCAGTTCTTC. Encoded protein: CASSRRGSSYNEQFF.

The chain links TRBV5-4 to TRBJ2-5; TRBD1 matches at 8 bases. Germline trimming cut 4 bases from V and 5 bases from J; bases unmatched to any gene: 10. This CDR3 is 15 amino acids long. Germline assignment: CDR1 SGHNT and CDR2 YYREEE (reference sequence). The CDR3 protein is CASSAAGGGGETQYF. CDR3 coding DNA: TGTGCCAGCAGCGCCGCAGGGGGCGGCGGGGAGACCCAGTACTTC.

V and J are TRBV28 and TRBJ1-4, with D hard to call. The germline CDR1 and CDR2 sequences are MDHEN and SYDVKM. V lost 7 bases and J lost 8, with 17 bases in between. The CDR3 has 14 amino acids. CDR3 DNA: TGTGCCAGCAACCCAATGGGAGCACCGGAAAAACTGTTTTTT. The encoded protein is CASNPMGAPEKLFF.

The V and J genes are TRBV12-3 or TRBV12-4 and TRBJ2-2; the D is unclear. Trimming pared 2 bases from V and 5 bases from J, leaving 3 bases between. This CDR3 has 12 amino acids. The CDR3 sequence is CASSLLTGELFF. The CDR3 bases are TGTGCCAGCAGTTTACTGACCGGGGAGCTGTTTTTT.

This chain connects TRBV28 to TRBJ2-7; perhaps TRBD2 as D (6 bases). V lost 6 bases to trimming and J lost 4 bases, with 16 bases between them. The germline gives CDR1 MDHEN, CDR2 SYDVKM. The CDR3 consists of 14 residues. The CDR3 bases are TGTGCCAGCAGCCTGCGAGTAGGGACTTACGAGCAGTACTTC. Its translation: CASSLRVGTYEQYF.

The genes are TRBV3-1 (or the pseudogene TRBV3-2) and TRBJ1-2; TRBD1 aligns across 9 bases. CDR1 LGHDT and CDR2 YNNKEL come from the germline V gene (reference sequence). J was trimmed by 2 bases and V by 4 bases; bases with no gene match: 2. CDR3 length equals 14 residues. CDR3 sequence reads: CASSPGTGNYGYTF. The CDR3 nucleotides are TGTGCCAGCAGCCCCGGGACAGGGAACTATGGCTACACCTTC.

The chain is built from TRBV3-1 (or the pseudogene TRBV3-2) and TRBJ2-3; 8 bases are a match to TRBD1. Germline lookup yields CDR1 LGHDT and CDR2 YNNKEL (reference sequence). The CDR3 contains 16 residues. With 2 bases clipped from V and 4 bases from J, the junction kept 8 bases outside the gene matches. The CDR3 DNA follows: TGTGCCAGCAGCCAATGGACAGGGATGGACCCAGATACGCAGTATTTT. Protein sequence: CASSQWTGMDPDTQYF.

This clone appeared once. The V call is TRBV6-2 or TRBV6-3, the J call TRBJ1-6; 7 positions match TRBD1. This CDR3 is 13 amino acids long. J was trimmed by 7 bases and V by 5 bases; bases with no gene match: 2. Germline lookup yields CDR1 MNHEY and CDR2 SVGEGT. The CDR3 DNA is TGTGCCAGCAGTACAGGGGACAATTCACCCCTCCACTTT. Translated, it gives CASSTGDNSPLHF.

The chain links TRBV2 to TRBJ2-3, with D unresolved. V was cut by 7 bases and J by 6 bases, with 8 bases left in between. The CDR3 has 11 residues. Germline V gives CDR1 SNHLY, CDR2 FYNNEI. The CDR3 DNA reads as TGTGCCAGCACCCTAAGTGATACGCAGTATTTT. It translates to CASTLSDTQYF.

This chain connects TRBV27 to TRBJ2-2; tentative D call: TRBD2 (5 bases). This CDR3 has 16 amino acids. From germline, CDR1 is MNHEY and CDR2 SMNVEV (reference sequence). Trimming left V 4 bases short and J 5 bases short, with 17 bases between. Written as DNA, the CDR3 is TGTGCCAGCAGTTCGCCCCGGGGAGTTGGGACCGGGGAGCTGTTTTTT. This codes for CASSSPRGVGTGELFF.

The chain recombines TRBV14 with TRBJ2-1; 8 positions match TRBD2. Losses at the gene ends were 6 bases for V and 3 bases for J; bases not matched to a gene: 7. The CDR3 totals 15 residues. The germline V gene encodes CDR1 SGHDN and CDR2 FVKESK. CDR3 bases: TGTGCCAGCAGGCATACTAGCGGAAGCTACAATGAGCAGTTCTTC. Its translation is CASRHTSGSYNEQFF.

CDR3 amino acids: CASSPTDRGYEQYF. The CDR3 bases are TGTGCCAGCAGCCCCACCGACAGAGGCTACGAGCAGTACTTC. J is TRBJ2-7 and V is TRBV13; the D gene is possibly TRBD1 (5 bases). The V gene lost 5 bases and the J gene lost 3 bases, with 14 bases spanning the gap. Germline V gene lookup returns CDR1 PRHDT and CDR2 FYEKMQ (reference sequence). The CDR3 runs to 14 residues.

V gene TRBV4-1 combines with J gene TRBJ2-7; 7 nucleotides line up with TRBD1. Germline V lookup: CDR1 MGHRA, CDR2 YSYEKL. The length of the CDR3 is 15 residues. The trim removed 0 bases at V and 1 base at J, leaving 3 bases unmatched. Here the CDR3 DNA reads TGCGCCAGCAGCCAAGAGGGACAGCCATCCTACGAGCAGTACTTC. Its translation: CASSQEGQPSYEQYF.

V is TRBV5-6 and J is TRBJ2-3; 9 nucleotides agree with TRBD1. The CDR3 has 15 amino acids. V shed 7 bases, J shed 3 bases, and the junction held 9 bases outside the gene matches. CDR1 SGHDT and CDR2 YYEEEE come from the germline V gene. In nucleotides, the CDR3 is TGTGCCAGCGCCTGGGGGACAGGGAGGACAGATACGCAGTATTTT. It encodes CASAWGTGRTDTQYF.

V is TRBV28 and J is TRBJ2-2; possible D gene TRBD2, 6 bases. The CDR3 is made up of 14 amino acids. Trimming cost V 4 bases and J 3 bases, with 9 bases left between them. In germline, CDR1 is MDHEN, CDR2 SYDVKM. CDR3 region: CASSWRDHTGELFF. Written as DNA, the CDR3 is TGTGCCAGCAGTTGGCGGGATCACACCGGGGAGCTGTTTTTT.

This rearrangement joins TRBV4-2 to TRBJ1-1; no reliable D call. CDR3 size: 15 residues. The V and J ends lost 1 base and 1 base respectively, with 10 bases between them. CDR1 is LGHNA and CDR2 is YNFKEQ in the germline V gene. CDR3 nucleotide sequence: TGTGCCAGCAGCCAAGGAATCACAAAGAACACTGAAGCTTTCTTT. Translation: CASSQGITKNTEAFF.

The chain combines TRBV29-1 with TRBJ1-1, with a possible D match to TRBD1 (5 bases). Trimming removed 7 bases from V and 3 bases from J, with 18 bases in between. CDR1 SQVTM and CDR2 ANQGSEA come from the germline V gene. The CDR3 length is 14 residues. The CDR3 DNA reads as TGCAGCGCCAGAGAGGACCTCAGGGACACTGAAGCTTTCTTT. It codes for CSAREDLRDTEAFF.

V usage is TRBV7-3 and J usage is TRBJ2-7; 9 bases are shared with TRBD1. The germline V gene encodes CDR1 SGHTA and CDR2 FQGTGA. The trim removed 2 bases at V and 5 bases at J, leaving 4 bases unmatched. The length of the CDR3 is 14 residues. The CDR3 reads CASSLGTGSHEQYF. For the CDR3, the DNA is TGTGCCAGCAGCTTAGGGACAGGGAGCCACGAGCAGTACTTC.

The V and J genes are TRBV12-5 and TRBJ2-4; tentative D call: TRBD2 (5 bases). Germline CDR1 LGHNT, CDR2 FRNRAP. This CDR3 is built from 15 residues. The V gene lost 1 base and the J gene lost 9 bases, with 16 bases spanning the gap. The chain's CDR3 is CASGLGGLSGGIQYF. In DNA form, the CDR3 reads TGTGCTAGTGGTTTGGGAGGACTCTCGGGTGGCATTCAGTACTTC.

The chain's CDR3 is CASRVPASGRGGQFF. The CDR3 nucleotides read TGTGCCAGCCGAGTCCCGGCTAGCGGGAGGGGGGGGCAGTTCTTC. The chain has TRBV2 and TRBJ2-1, with 12 bases fitting TRBD2. The J segment lost 12 bases and the V segment lost 8 bases, leaving 14 bases of the junction unmatched. The CDR3 totals 15 residues. Germline V gene lookup returns CDR1 SNHLY and CDR2 FYNNEI.